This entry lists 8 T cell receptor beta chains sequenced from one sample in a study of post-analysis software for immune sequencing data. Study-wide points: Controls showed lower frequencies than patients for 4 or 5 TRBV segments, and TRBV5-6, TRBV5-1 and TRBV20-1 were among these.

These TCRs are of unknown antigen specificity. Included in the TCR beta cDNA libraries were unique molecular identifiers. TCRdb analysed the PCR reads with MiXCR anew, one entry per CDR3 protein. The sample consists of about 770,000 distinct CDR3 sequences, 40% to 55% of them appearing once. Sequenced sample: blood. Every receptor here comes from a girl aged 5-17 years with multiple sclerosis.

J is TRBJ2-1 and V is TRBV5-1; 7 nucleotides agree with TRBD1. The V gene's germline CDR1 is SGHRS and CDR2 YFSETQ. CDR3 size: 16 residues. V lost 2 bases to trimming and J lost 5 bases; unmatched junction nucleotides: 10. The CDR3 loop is CASSLDRWTGNNEQFF. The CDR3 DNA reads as TGCGCCAGCAGCTTAGACCGATGGACAGGTAACAATGAGCAGTTCTTC.

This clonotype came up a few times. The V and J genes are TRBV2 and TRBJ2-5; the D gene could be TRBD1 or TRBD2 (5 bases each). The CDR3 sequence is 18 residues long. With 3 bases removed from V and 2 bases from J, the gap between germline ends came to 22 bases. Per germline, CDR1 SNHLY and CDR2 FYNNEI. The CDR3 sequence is CASSEVVTTIGGQETQYF. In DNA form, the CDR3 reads TGTGCCAGCAGTGAGGTGGTGACAACCATTGGGGGTCAAGAGACCCAGTACTTC.

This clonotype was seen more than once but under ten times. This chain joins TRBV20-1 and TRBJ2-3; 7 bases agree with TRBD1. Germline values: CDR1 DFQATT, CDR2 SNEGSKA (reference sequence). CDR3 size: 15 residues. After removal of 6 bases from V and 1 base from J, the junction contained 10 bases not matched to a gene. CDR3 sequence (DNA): TGCAGTGCAGCCCAAGGGGGCGTAGGCACAGATACGCAGTATTTT. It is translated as CSAAQGGVGTDTQYF.

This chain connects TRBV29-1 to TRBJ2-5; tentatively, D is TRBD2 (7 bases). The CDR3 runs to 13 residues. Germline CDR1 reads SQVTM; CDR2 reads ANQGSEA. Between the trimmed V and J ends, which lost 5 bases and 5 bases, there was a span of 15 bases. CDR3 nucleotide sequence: TGCAGCGTTACCGAGGGGGGAGGGGAGACCCAGTACTTC. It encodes CSVTEGGGETQYF.

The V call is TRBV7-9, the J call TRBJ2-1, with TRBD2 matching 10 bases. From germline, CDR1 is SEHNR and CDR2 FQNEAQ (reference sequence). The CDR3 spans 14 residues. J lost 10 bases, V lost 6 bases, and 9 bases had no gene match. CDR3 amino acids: CASSPRLAGEEQFF. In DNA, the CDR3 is TGTGCCAGCAGTCCGAGGCTAGCGGGGGAAGAGCAGTTCTTC.

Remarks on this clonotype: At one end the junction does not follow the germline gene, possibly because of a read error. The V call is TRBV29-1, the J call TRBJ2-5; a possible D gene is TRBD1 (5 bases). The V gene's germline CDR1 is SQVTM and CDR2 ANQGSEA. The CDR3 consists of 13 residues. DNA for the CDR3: TGCAGCGTACTCAGGGATAACCAAGAGATCCAGTACTTC. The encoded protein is CSVLRDNQEIQYF.

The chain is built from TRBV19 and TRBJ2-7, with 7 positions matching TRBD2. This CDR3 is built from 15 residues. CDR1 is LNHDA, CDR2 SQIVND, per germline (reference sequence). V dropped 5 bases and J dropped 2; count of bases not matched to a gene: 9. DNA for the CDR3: TGTGCCAGTAGTCCATGGGGAGCGGGACCCTACGAGCAGTACTTC. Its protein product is CASSPWGAGPYEQYF.

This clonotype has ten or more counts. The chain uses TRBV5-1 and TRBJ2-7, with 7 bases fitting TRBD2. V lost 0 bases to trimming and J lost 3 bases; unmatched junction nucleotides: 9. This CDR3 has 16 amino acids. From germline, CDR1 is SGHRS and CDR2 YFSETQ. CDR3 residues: CASSLEVMGGVYEQYF. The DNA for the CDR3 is TGCGCCAGCAGCTTGGAGGTAATGGGGGGGGTCTACGAGCAGTACTTC.